This is a list of T cell receptor beta chains from one sample in a study of T cell repertoires in cytomegalovirus infection. TCRdb processed the reads anew with MiXCR; each CDR3 protein has one entry. Of about 350,000 distinct CDR3 sequences listed, about 35% were seen once; the top ten hold roughly 13%. These receptors are not linked to any known antigen. The specimen was cultured PBMCs, collected from culture after CMV antigen stimulation. The source of these receptors is a human donor in good health (CMV status not recorded). Some clones in this sample may be carry-over from other donors' samples. CDR3s include the opening cysteine and the closing phenylalanine or tryptophan. A D gene is named only where the DNA matches it firmly. A row's size may be missing; if present it is once, few, many or a size class.

d_call clone_size j_call v_call cdr3_nt cdr3_aa
. few TRBJ1-1 TRBV5-1 TGCGCCAGCAGCCCCACGGGGGAGGGGTTGAACACTGAAGCTTTCTTT CASSPTGEGLNTEAFF
. many TRBJ1-2 TRBV7-8 TGTGCCAGCAGCTTAATTCAATTGGACCGATACCTTCCATTCTCCTATGGCTACACCTTC CASSLIQLDRYLPFSYGYTF
. . TRBJ2-5 TRBV6-6 TGTGCCAGCAGTGAGTTCTTTTCCCAAGAGACCCAGTACTTC CASSEFFSQETQYF
. . TRBJ2-7 TRBV19 TGTGCCAGTAGTATAACTCAGGGTTTAAGCTCCTACGAGCAGTACTTC CASSITQGLSSYEQYF
TRBD1 . TRBJ2-1 TRBV7-2 TGTGCCAGCAGCTTAGCAGGGGGCACGTCAAATGAGCAGTTCTTC CASSLAGGTSNEQFF
. few TRBJ2-7 TRBV28 TGTGCCAGCAGTTTAGAGGACCCCTACGAGCAGTACTTC CASSLEDPYEQYF
TRBD2 . TRBJ2-1 TRBV5-1 TGCGCCAGCAGCTTGGCCGGTATAGCGGGAGGCCAGGAGCAGTTCTTC CASSLAGIAGGQEQFF
. . TRBJ2-3 TRBV7-2 TGTGCCAGCAGCCTCGGGCACACAGATACGCAGTATTTT CASSLGHTDTQYF
TRBD2 . TRBJ2-1 TRBV7-2 TGTGCCAGCAGCGATCATGGACTAGCTAACTACAATGAGCAGTTCTTC CASSDHGLANYNEQFF
TRBD2 once TRBJ2-1 TRBV20-1 TGCAGTGCGGAGCGGGAGTTGAACTACAATGAGCAGTTCTTC CSAERELNYNEQFF
. . TRBJ1-2 TRBV5-4 TGTGCCAGCAGCTTGGCCGGGTCGGGTGGCTACACCTTC CASSLAGSGGYTF
. few TRBJ2-1 TRBV7-2 TGTGCCAGCAGCTTATCCAGGGGCAATGAGCAGTTCTTC CASSLSRGNEQFF
TRBD1 few TRBJ1-1 TRBV6-6 TGTGCCAGCAGTTTGACAGGGGGCGGCACTGAAGCTTTCTTT CASSLTGGGTEAFF
. many TRBJ2-7 TRBV7-2 TGTGCCAGCAGCCACGGGGGTGTCACCTACGAGCAGTACTTC CASSHGGVTYEQYF
TRBD2 few TRBJ2-3 TRBV3-1 TGTGCCAGCAGCCAACTAGCGGTGGCAGATACGCAGTATTTT CASSQLAVADTQYF
. few TRBJ1-1 TRBV12-3/TRBV12-4 TGTGCCAGCAGCCGTTCGACTGAAGCTTTCTTT CASSRSTEAFF